This TCR beta chain was retrieved from a study of OX40 agonist ivuxolimab in advanced cancers. Background on the study: Ivuxolimab was delivered to patients intravenously every 2 weeks at doses spanning 0.01 to 10 mg/kg. Head and neck, renal cell, melanoma or hepatocellular carcinoma were the cancers that dose-escalation patients had.

TCRdb keeps only in-frame clones here, not all; method: immunoSEQ multiplex PCR. The sample shows tens of thousands of clones, 80% of them seen only once. This CDR3 has 16 amino acids. V was pared by 0 bases and J by 3 bases, with 12 bases between. Germline V gene lookup returns CDR1 MDHEN and CDR2 SYDVKM. This chain uses TRBV28 with TRBJ1-5, with D uncertain. This material consisted of CD4+ or CD8+ T cells sorted from blood, taken in a trial of the OX40 agonist ivuxolimab. This receptor was obtained from an adult with an advanced solid tumor such as melanoma, head and neck, liver or kidney cancer. The CDR3 DNA reads as TGTGCCAGCAGTTTATGGTCAGGTGGGGACAATCAGCCCCAGCATTTT. It specifies CASSLWSGGDNQPQHF.